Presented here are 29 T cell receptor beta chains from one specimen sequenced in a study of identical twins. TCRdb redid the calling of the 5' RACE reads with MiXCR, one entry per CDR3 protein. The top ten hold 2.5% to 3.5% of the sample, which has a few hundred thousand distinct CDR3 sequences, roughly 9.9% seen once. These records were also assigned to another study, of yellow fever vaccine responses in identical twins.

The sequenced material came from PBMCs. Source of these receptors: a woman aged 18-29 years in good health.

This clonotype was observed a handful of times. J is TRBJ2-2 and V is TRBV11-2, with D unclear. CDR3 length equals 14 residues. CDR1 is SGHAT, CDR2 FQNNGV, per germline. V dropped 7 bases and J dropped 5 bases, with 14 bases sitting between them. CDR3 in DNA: TGTGCCAGCACCCCTCGGCGCGAAACCGGGGAGCTGTTTTTT. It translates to CASTPRRETGELFF. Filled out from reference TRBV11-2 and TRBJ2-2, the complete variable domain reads EAGVAQSPRYKIIEKRQSVAFWCNPISGHATLYWYQQILGQGPKLLIQFQNNGVVDDSQLPKDRFSAERLKGVDSTLKIQPAKLEDSAVYLCASTPRRETGELFFGEGSRLTVL.

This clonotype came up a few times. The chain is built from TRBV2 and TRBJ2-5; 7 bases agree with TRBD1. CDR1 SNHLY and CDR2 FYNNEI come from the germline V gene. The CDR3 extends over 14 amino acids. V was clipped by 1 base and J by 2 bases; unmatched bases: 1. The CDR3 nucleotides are TGTGCCAGCAGTGAAGAACAGGGGCAAGAGACCCAGTACTTC. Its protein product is CASSEEQGQETQYF.

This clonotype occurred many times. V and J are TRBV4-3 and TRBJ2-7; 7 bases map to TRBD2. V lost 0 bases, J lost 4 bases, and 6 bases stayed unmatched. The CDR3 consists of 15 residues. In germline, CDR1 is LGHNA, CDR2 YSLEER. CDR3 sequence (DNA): TGCGCCAGCAGCCAAGATGGGGGGGTCGGGTACGAGCAGTACTTC. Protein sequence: CASSQDGGVGYEQYF.

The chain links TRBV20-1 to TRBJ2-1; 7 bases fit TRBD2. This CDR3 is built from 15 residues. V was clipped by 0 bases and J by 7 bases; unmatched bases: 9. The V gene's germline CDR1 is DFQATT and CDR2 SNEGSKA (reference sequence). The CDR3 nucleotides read TGCAGTGCTAGAGACATTAGCGGGTCCGGTAATGAGCAGTTCTTC. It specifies CSARDISGSGNEQFF.

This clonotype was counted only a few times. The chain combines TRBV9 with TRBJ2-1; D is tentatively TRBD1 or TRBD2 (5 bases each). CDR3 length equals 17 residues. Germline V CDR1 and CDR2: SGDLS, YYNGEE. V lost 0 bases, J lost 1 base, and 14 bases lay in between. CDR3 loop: CASSVGWGSGSYNEQFF. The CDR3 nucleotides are TGTGCCAGCAGCGTAGGATGGGGGAGCGGATCCTACAATGAGCAGTTCTTC.

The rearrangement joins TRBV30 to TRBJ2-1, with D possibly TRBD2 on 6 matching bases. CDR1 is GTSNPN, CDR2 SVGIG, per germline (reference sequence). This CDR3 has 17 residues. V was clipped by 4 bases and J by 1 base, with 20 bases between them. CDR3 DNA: TGTGCCTGGATCCCCCGTGGTAGCGGAGGTTCCTACAATGAGCAGTTCTTC. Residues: CAWIPRGSGGSYNEQFF. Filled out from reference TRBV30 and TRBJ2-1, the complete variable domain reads SQTIHQWPATLVQPVGSPLSLECTVEGTSNPNLYWYRQAAGRGLQLLFYSVGIGQISSEVPQNLSASRPQDRQFILSSKKLLLSDSGFYLCAWIPRGSGGSYNEQFFGPGTRLTVL.

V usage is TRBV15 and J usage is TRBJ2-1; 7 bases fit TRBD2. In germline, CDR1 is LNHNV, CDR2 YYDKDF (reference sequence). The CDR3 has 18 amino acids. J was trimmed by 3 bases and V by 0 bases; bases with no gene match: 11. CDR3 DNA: TGTGCCACCAGCAGAGAAACTAATGCGGGGGATCACTACAATGAGCAGTTCTTC. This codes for CATSRETNAGDHYNEQFF.

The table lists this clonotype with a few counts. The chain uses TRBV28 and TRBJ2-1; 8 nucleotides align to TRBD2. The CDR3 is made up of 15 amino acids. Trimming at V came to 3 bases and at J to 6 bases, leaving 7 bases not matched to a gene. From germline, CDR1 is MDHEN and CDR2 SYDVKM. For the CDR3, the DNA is TGTGCCAGCAGTTTTCCGGGACTAGGCCCCAATGAGCAGTTCTTC. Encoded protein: CASSFPGLGPNEQFF.

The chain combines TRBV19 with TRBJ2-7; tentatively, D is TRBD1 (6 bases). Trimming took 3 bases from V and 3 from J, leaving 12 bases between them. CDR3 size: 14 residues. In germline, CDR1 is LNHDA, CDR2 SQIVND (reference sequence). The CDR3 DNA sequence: TGTGCCAGTAGTATCGGGCAGGGGCGCTACGAGCAGTACTTC. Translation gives CASSIGQGRYEQYF.

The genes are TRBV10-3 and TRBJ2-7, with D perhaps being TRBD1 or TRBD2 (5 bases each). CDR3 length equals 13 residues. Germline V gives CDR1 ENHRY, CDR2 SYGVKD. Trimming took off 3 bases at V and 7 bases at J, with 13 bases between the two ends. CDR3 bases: TGTGCCATCAGTGAAGGGACCCCAGAGGAGCAGTACTTC. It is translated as CAISEGTPEEQYF.

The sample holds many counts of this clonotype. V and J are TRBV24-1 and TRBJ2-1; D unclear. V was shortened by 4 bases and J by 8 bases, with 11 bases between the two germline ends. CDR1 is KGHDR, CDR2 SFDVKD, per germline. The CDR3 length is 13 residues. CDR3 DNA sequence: TGTGCCACCAGTGAACCCCGCGTCGATGAGCAGTTCTTC. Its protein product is CATSEPRVDEQFF.

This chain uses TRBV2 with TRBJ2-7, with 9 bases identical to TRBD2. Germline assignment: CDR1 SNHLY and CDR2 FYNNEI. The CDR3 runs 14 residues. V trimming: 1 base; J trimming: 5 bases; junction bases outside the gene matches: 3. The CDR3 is CASSEGASGNEQYF. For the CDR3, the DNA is TGTGCCAGCAGTGAAGGGGCTAGCGGGAACGAGCAGTACTTC.

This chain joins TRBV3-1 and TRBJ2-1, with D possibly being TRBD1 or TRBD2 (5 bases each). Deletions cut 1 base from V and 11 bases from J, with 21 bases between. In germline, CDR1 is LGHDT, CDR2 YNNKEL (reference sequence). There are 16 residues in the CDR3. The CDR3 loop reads CASSQGGGSGGSKQFF. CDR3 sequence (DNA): TGTGCCAGCAGCCAAGGTGGGGGTTCTGGAGGCTCTAAGCAGTTCTTC.

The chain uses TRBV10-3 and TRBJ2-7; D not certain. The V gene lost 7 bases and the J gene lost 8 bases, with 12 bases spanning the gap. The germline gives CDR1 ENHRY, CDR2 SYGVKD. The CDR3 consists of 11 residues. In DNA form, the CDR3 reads TGTGCCATCATGGGGTTCGGAAAGCAGTACTTC. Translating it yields CAIMGFGKQYF.

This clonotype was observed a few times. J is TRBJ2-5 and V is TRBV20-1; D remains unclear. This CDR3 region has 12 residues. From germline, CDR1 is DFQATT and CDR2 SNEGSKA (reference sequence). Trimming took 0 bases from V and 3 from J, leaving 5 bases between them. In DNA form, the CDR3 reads TGCAGTGCTAGAGATTATGAAGAGACCCAGTACTTC. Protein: CSARDYEETQYF.

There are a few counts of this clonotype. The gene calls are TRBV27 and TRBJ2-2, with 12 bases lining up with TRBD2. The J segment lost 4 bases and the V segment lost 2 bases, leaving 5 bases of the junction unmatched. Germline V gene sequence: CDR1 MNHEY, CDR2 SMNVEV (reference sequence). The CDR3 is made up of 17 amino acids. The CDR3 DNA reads TGTGCCAGCAGTTTACTAGCGGGAGGGCCGAGCACCGGGGAGCTGTTTTTT. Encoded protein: CASSLLAGGPSTGELFF.

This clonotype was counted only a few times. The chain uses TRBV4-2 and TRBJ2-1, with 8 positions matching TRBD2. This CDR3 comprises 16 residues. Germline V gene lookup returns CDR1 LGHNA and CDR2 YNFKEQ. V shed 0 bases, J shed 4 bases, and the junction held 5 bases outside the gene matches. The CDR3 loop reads CASSQDMSGGYNEQFF. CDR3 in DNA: TGTGCCAGCAGCCAAGATATGAGCGGGGGTTACAATGAGCAGTTCTTC.

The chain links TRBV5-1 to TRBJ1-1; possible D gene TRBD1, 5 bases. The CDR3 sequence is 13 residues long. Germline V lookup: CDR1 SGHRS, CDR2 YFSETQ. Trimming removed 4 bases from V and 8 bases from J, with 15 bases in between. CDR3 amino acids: CASSGTRPAEAFF. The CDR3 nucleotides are TGCGCCAGCAGCGGGACGCGGCCAGCGGAAGCTTTCTTT.

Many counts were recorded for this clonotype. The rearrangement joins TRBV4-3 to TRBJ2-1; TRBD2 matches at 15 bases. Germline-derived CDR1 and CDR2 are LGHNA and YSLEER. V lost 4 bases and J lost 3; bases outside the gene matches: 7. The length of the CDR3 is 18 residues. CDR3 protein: CASSLSGLAGGSYNEQFF. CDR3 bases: TGCGCCAGCAGCCTTTCAGGACTAGCGGGAGGGAGCTACAATGAGCAGTTCTTC.

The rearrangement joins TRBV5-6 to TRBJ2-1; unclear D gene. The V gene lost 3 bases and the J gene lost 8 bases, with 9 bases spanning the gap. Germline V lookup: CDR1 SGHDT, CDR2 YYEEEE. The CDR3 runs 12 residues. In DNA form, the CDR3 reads TGTGCCAGCAGCTCTGAAAGCTATGAGCAGTTCTTC. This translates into CASSSESYEQFF.

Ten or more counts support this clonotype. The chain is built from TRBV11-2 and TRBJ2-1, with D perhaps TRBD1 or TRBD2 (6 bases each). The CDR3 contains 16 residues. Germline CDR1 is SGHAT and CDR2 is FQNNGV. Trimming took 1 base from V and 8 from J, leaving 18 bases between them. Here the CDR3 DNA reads TGTGCCAGCAGCTTAGCCCGGGGGCGCGTGAGCGATGAGCAGTTCTTC. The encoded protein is CASSLARGRVSDEQFF.

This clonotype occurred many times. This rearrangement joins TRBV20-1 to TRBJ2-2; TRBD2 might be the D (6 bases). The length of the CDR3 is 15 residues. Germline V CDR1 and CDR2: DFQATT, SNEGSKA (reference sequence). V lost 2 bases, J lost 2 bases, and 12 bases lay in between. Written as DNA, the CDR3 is TGCAGTGCTAGATGGTGGGGGGATAACACCGGGGAGCTGTTTTTT. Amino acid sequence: CSARWWGDNTGELFF.

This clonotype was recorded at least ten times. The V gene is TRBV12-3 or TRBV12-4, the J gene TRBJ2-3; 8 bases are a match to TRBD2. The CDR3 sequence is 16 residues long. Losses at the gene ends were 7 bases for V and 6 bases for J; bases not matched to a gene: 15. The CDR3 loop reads CASTVNAGGVDDTQYF. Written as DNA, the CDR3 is TGTGCCAGCACCGTCAATGCGGGAGGCGTTGACGATACGCAGTATTTT.

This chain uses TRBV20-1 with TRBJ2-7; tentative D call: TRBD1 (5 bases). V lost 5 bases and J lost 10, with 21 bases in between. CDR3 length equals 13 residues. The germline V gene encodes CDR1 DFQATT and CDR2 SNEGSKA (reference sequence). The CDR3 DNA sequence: TGCAGTGCTCCACAACCAGGACAAGAGATTCAGTACTTC. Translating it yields CSAPQPGQEIQYF.

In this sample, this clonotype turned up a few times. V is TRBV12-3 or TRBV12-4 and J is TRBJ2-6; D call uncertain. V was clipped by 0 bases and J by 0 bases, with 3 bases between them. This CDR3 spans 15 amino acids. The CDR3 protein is CASSLAISGANVLTF. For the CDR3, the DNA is TGTGCCAGCAGTTTAGCCATCTCTGGGGCCAACGTCCTGACTTTC.

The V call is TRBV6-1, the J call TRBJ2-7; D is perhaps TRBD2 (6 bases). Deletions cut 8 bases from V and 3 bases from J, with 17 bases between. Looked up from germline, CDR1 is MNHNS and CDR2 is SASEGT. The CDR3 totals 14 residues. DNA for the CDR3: TGTGCCAGCTTCTCTAGCGCCCTTTACTACGAGCAGTACTTC. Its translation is CASFSSALYYEQYF.

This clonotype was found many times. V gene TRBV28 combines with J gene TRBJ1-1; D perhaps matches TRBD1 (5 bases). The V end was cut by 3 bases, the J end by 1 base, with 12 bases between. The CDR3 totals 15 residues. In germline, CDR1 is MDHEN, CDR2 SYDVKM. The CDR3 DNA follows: TGTGCCAGCAGTTTTCGAGACAGCCAGAACACTGAAGCTTTCTTT. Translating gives CASSFRDSQNTEAFF. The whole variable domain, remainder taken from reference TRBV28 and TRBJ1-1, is DVKVTQSSRYLVKRTGEKVFLECVQDMDHENMFWYRQDPGLGLRLIYFSYDVKMKEKGDIPEGYSVSREKKERFSLILESASTNQTSMYLCASSFRDSQNTEAFFGQGTRLTVV.

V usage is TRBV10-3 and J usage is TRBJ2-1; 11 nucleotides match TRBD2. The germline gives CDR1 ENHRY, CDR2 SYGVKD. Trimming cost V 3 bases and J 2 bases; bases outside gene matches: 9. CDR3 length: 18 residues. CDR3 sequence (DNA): TGTGCCATCAGTGACACATCGGGGACTAGCGGTACCTACAATGAGCAGTTCTTC. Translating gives CAISDTSGTSGTYNEQFF.

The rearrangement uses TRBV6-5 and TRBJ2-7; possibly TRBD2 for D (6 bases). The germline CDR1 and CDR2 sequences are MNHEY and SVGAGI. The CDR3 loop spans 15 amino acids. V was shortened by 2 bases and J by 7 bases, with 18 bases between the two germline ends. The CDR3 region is CASSYDGRRVGEQYF. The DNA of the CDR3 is TGTGCCAGCAGTTACGACGGGAGAAGGGTGGGAGAGCAGTACTTC.